One and the same sample provided the 5 T cell receptor beta chains below, sequenced in a study of blood T cell repertoires in COVID-19. Measured with immunoSEQ multiplex PCR; TCRdb has only the in-frame clones, and not every one. The sample yields more than 300,000 clones, more than 85% seen once. The sample was PBMCs or T cells enriched from blood (not recorded which). All receptors come from a young woman who had been exposed to COVID-19.

The chain couples TRBV7-9 to TRBJ1-5; D remains unclear. Looked up from germline, CDR1 is SEHNR and CDR2 is FQNEAQ (reference sequence). There are 12 residues in the CDR3. Trimming took off 5 bases at V and 6 bases at J, with 8 bases between the two ends. CDR3 sequence: CASSLLGQPQHF. CDR3 nucleotide sequence: TGTGCCAGCAGCCTACTCGGTCAGCCCCAGCATTTT.

The chain joins TRBV12-3 or TRBV12-4 to TRBJ1-4; no firm D call. The CDR3 has 13 amino acids. Between the trimmed V and J ends, which lost 3 bases and 5 bases, there was a span of 7 bases. CDR3 sequence: CASSLALNEKLFF. The CDR3 coding sequence is TGTGCCAGCAGTTTGGCCCTCAATGAAAAACTGTTTTTT.

The rearrangement joins TRBV12-5 to TRBJ1-6; unclear D gene. CDR3 length: 15 amino acids. Per germline, CDR1 LGHNT and CDR2 FRNRAP. The V end lost 1 base, the J end lost 8 bases, and 12 bases lay between the germline ends. This chain's CDR3 is CASGLGLTLDSPLHF. The CDR3 nucleotides read TGTGCTAGTGGTTTGGGGTTAACTTTGGATTCACCCCTCCACTTT.

The rearrangement uses TRBV7-6 and TRBJ1-3; D remains unclear. V was trimmed by 5 bases and J by 3 bases, leaving 17 bases between them. The CDR3 totals 16 residues. Germline-derived CDR1 and CDR2 are SGHVS and FNYEAQ. CDR3 coding DNA: TGTGCCAGCAGCCCATTTGCGGACGGACTTGGAAACACCATATATTTT. As protein: CASSPFADGLGNTIYF.

The chain couples TRBV4-2 to TRBJ1-1; D remains unclear. Trimming pared 0 bases from V and 0 bases from J, leaving 11 bases between. This CDR3 spans 16 amino acids. CDR1 is LGHNA, CDR2 YNFKEQ, per germline. CDR3 sequence: CASSQEIGLLNTEAFF. For the CDR3, the DNA is TGTGCCAGCAGCCAAGAGATTGGGCTATTGAACACTGAAGCTTTCTTT.